This T cell receptor (beta chain) was captured by sequencing in a study of cytomegalovirus exposure and HLA in healthy donors. Overall study: The approximately 120 million unique TCR beta sequences, from about 179 million T cells, were found by an earlier analysis. There were approximately 400 genotyped donors. Of these, about 81% fell in the genetic ancestry cluster associated with self-reported Caucasian donors. Study-wide points: Later, an analysis found that common viral pathogens appeared to be linked with several of the most significant clusters.

This CDR3 comprises 15 residues. The germline V gene has CDR1 LNHDA and CDR2 SQIVND (reference sequence). V shed 6 bases and J shed 5 bases, with 19 bases lying between them. A note on this clone: The antigen is unknown.

It was with 60 Vbeta and 13 Jbeta primers that the PCR ran. Here immunoSEQ multiplex PCR was the method, and the copy in TCRdb shows in-frame clones only, minus some. Here the sample spans 150,000 to 200,000 clones, 77% being singletons. The sequence derives from a man aged 18 to 30 in good health and CMV-seronegative. The sample comprised PBMCs. The chain uses TRBV19 and TRBJ1-1; D possibly corresponds to TRBD1 (6 bases). CDR3 coding DNA: TGTGCCAGTAGCCATCGTTTGACAGGTCATACTGAAGCTTTCTTT. Protein: CASSHRLTGHTEAFF.